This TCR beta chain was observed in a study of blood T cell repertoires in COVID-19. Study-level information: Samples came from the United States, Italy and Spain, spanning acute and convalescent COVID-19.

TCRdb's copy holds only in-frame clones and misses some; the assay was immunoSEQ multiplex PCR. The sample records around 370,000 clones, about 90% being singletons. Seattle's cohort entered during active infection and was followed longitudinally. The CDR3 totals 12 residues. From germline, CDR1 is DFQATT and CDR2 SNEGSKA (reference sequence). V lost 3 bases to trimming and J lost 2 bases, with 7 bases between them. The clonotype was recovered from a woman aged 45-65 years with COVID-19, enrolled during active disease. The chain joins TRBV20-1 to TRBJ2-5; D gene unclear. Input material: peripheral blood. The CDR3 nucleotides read TGCAGTGCTAGTCCTAGACAAGAGACCCAGTACTTC. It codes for CSASPRQETQYF.